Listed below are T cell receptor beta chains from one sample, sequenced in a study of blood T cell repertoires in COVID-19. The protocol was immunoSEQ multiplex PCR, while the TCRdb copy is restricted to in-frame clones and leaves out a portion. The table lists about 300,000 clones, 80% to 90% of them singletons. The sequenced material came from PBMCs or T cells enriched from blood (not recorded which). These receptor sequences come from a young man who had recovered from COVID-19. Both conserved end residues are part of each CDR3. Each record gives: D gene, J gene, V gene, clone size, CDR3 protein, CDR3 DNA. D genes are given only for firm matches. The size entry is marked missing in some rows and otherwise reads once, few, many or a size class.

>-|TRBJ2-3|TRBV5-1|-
CASSLVVGASTDTQYF
TGCGCCAGCAGCTTGGTGGTGGGGGCCAGCACAGATACGCAGTATTTT
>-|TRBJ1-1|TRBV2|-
CASNSQGGLNTEAFF
TGTGCCAGCAATTCACAGGGAGGGTTGAACACTGAAGCTTTCTTT
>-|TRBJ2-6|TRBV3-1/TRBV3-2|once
CASERQASGANVLTF
TGTGCCAGCGAAAGACAGGCTTCTGGGGCCAACGTCCTGACTTTC
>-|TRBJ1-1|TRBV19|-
CASSTYRDTEAFF
TGTGCCAGTAGTACCTACAGGGACACTGAAGCTTTCTTT
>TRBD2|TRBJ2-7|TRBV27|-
CASSLRRGGNEQYF
TGTGCCAGCAGTTTAAGGCGGGGGGGAAACGAGCAGTACTTC
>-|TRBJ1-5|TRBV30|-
CAWSTYENSNQPQHF
TGTGCCTGGAGTACGTACGAGAATAGCAATCAGCCCCAGCATTTT
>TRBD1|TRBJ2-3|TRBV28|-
CASSLFGTGTDTQYF
TGTGCCAGCAGTTTATTCGGGACAGGGACGGATACGCAGTATTTT
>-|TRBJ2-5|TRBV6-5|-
CASSSRSGQEGTQYF
TGTGCCAGCAGTTCTAGATCAGGACAGGAGGGGACCCAGTACTTC
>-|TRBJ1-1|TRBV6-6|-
CASSYGQGLGNTEAFF
TGTGCCAGCAGTTACGGGCAGGGTTTGGGGAACACTGAAGCTTTCTTT
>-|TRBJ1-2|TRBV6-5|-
CASRMTVGYGYTF
TGTGCCAGCAGAATGACAGTGGGCTATGGCTACACCTTC
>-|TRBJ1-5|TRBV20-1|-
CSASGDQPQHF
TGCAGTGCTAGCGGGGATCAGCCCCAGCATTTT
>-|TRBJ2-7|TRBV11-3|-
CASSSQPGIPTAEQYF
TGTGCCAGCAGCTCCCAGCCCGGGATCCCTACCGCCGAGCAGTACTTC
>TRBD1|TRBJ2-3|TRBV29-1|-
CSVRDRGTDTQYF
TGCAGCGTGAGGGACAGGGGAACAGATACGCAGTATTTT
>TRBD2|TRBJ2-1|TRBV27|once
CASSRRSGTSGGGSYNEQFF
TGTGCCAGCAGTCGACGATCCGGGACTAGCGGGGGTGGGTCCTACAATGAGCAGTTCTTC
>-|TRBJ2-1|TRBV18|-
CASSPLQRQSSYNEQFF
TGTGCCAGCTCACCACTTCAGCGCCAAAGCTCCTACAATGAGCAGTTCTTC
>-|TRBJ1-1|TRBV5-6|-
CASSLEGNTEAFF
TGTGCCAGCAGCCTAGAGGGGAACACTGAAGCTTTCTTT
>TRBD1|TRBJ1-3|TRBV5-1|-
CASSLPPTGTRNTIYF
TGCGCCAGCAGCTTACCTCCGACAGGGACGCGAAACACCATATATTTT
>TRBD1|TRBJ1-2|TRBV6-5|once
CASSYGGQGDYGYTF
TGTGCCAGCAGTTACGGGGGACAGGGGGATTATGGCTACACCTTC
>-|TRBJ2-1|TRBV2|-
CASSEETASSYNEQFF
TGTGCCAGCAGTGAGGAGACAGCTAGCTCCTACAATGAGCAGTTCTTC
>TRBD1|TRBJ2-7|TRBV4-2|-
CASSSKPGQQLQYF
TGTGCCAGCAGTTCTAAACCGGGACAGCAACTTCAGTACTTC
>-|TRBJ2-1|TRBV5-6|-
CASRRGGFYNEQFF
TGTGCCAGCCGGAGGGGGGGCTTTTACAATGAGCAGTTCTTC
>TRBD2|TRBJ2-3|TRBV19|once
CASSIVTSGGLYGFSTDTQYF
TGTGCCAGTAGTATAGTCACTAGCGGGGGCCTGTACGGATTTAGCACAGATACGCAGTATTTT
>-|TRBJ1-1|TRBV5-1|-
CATRTSLSDTEAFF
TGCGCCACCCGAACGAGTTTGTCGGACACTGAAGCTTTCTTT
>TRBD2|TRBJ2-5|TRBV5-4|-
CASSLALGSGGETQYF
TGTGCCAGCAGCTTGGCCTTGGGTAGCGGGGGAGAGACCCAGTACTTC
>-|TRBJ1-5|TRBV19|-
CASSISRGNQPQHF
TGTGCCAGTAGTATCTCCAGGGGCAATCAGCCCCAGCATTTT
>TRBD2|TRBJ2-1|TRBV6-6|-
CASSYSSWEGFNEQFF
TGTGCCAGCAGTTACTCGTCGTGGGAGGGTTTCAATGAGCAGTTCTTC
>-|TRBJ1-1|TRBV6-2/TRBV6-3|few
CASSSYRAGPQNTEAFF
TGTGCCAGCAGCAGTTACAGGGCCGGCCCACAGAACACTGAAGCTTTCTTT
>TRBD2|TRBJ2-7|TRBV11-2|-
CASSLLAGGPREQYF
TGTGCCAGCAGCTTACTAGCGGGAGGGCCGCGGGAGCAGTACTTC
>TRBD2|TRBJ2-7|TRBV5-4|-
CASSFGLAGGHRSYEQYF
TGTGCCAGCAGCTTCGGTCTAGCGGGGGGTCACCGGTCCTACGAGCAGTACTTC
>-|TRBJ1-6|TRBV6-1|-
CASSEALRTGYSPLHF
TGTGCCAGCAGTGAAGCGCTTCGTACAGGATATTCACCCCTCCACTTT
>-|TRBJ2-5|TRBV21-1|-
CASSGTGREYF
TGTGCCAGCAGCGGAACAGGGAGGGAGTACTTC
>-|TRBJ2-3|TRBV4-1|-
CASSQVRQVTDTQYF
TGCGCCAGCAGCCAAGTAAGACAGGTAACAGATACGCAGTATTTT
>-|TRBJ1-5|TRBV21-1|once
CASYKGRPSNQPQHF
TGTGCCAGCTATAAGGGGCGGCCGAGCAATCAGCCCCAGCATTTT
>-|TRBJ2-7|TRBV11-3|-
CASSLRGSSSYEQYF
TGTGCCAGCAGCCTCAGGGGATCCTCATCCTACGAGCAGTACTTC
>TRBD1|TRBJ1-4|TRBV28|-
CASSPLGQGAGEKLFF
TGTGCCAGCAGCCCCCTCGGACAGGGGGCTGGTGAAAAACTGTTTTTT
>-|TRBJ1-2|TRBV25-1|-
CASSEFKGQQNYGYTF
TGTGCCAGCAGTGAATTTAAGGGGCAGCAGAACTATGGCTACACCTTC
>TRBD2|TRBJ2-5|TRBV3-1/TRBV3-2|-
CASSPGVLAGGGETQYF
TGTGCCAGCAGCCCGGGGGTTCTAGCGGGAGGGGGTGAGACCCAGTACTTC
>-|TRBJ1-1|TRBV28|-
CASSSNPGFWIVNTEAFF
TGTGCCAGCAGTTCAAATCCAGGGTTTTGGATCGTGAACACTGAAGCTTTCTTT
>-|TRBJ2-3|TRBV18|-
CASSPPRGTDTQYF
TGTGCCAGCTCACCACCGCGGGGCACAGATACGCAGTATTTT
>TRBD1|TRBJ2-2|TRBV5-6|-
CASSLFDRGSGELFF
TGTGCCAGCAGCTTGTTCGACAGGGGGTCCGGGGAGCTGTTTTTT
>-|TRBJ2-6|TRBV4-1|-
CASSQLHRPSSGANVLTF
TGCGCCAGCAGCCAACTCCACAGGCCTAGCTCTGGGGCCAACGTCCTGACTTTC
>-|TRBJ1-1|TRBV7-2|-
CASSLQSQGNMNTEAFF
TGTGCCAGCAGCTTACAATCGCAGGGGAACATGAACACTGAAGCTTTCTTT
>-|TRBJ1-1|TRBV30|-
CAWSDGLEAFF
TGTGCCTGGAGTGACGGTCTTGAGGCTTTCTTT
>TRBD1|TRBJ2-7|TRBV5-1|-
CASSLGGQAAYEQYF
TGCGCCAGCAGCTTGGGGGGACAGGCGGCTTACGAGCAGTACTTC
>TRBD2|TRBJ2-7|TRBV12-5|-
CASGLVGGGRVYEQYF
TGTGCTAGTGGTTTGGTAGGAGGCGGGAGGGTCTACGAGCAGTACTTC
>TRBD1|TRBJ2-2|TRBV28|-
CASTSPRGQLNTGELFF
TGTGCCAGCACCTCCCCTCGGGGACAGCTGAACACCGGGGAGCTGTTTTTT
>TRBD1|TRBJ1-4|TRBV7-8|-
CASSPRDRSNEKLFF
TGTGCCAGCAGCCCCCGGGACAGGTCTAATGAAAAACTGTTTTTT
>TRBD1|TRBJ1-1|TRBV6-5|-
CASRGQGGEAFF
TGTGCCAGCAGAGGACAGGGAGGTGAAGCTTTCTTT
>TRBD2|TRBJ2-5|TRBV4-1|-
CASSQDRLAGAGKETQYF
TGCGCCAGCAGCCAAGATCGTCTAGCGGGAGCTGGCAAAGAGACCCAGTACTTC
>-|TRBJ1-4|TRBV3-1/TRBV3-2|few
CASSATFTGVEKLFF
TGTGCCAGCAGCGCGACTTTCACGGGGGTTGAAAAACTGTTTTTT
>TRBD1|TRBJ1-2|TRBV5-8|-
CASSLELTGYDGYTF
TGTGCCAGCAGCTTAGAACTGACAGGGTACGATGGCTACACCTTC
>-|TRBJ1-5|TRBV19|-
CASRTRELGNQPQHF
TGTGCCAGCCGAACGAGGGAGTTGGGCAATCAGCCCCAGCATTTT
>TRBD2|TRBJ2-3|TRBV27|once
CASSGLVGTDTQYF
TGTGCCAGCAGTGGACTAGTTGGCACAGATACGCAGTATTTT
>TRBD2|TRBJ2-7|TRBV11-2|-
CASSLGSSGGAYEQYF
TGTGCCAGCAGCTTGGGATCTAGCGGGGGCGCCTACGAGCAGTACTTC
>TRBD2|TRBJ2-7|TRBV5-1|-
CASSLSAGGPYEQYF
TGCGCCAGCAGCTTGTCAGCGGGAGGGCCGTACGAGCAGTACTTC
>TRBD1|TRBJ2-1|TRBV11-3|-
CASSPLPGQGADEQFF
TGTGCCAGCAGCCCACTCCCGGGACAGGGGGCGGATGAGCAGTTCTTC
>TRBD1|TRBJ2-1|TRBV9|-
CASSVATGQGANEQFF
TGTGCCAGCAGCGTAGCTACGGGGCAGGGGGCCAATGAGCAGTTCTTC
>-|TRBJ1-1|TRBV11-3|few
CASTRDLEDTEAFF
TGTGCCAGCACCAGAGACCTGGAGGACACTGAAGCTTTCTTT
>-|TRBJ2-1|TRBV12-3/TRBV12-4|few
CASSRVSEQFF
TGTGCCAGCAGTCGGGTTTCTGAGCAGTTCTTC
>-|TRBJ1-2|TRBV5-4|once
CASSTQDRSTNYGYTF
TGTGCCAGCAGCACCCAAGACAGGAGTACTAACTATGGCTACACCTTC